A single sample gave rise to the 11 T cell receptor beta chains below, sequenced in a study of cytomegalovirus exposure and HLA in healthy donors. Primers: 60 Vbeta forward and 13 Jbeta reverse. Measured with immunoSEQ multiplex PCR; TCRdb has only the in-frame clones, and not every one. The sample lists 150,000 to 200,000 clones; roughly 72% were seen once. Sequenced material: PBMCs. All receptors derive from a young man in good health and CMV-seronegative.

In the case of this clone: Other DNA variants within this sample encode the same CDR3. This chain connects TRBV28 to TRBJ1-5, with 9 positions matching TRBD1. The CDR3 is 13 amino acids. Trimming took 9 bases from V and 5 from J; bases not matched to a gene: 5. The germline V gene encodes CDR1 MDHEN and CDR2 SYDVKM. CDR3 DNA sequence: TGTGCCAGTCAACAGGGGGCTCATCAGCCCCAGCATTTT. Protein sequence: CASQQGAHQPQHF.

CDR3: CASKAGTGVTGELFF. CDR3 DNA: TGTGCCAGCAAAGCCGGGACAGGGGTAACCGGGGAGCTGTTTTTT. V usage is TRBV6-4 and J usage is TRBJ2-2, with 10 bases aligning to TRBD1. CDR3 length: 15 residues. CDR1 MRHNA and CDR2 SNTAGT come from the germline V gene. Trimming removed 7 bases from V and 5 bases from J; junction bases left unmatched: 7.

The chain is built from TRBV28 and TRBJ1-2; a weak D match, TRBD1 (5 bases). V lost 3 bases and J 4 bases, leaving 9 bases between the germline ends. Per the germline V gene, CDR1 is MDHEN and CDR2 is SYDVKM. CDR3 length equals 13 residues. The CDR3 DNA reads as TGTGCCAGCAGTTTCGGGGGAATCTATGGCTACACCTTC. It codes for CASSFGGIYGYTF.

This clone has only a few counts. The genes are TRBV6-5 and TRBJ1-3; a weak D match, TRBD1 (5 bases). Trimming removed 7 bases from V and 2 bases from J, with 12 bases in between. Germline lookup yields CDR1 MNHEY and CDR2 SVGAGI. The CDR3 spans 14 residues. CDR3 region: CASINPGAGNTIYF. The CDR3 bases are TGTGCCAGCATAAACCCGGGGGCTGGAAACACCATATATTTT.

The chain carries TRBV7-9 and TRBJ2-7; the D gene is possibly TRBD2 (6 bases). The germline V and J ends were trimmed by 5 bases and 1 base, with 12 bases remaining between them. CDR1 SEHNR and CDR2 FQNEAQ come from the germline V gene (reference sequence). The CDR3 has 14 amino acids. The CDR3 protein is CASSPTAGSYEQYF. CDR3 in DNA: TGTGCCAGCAGCCCCACCGCGGGGTCCTACGAGCAGTACTTC.

This chain links TRBV29-1 with TRBJ1-1; D gene unclear. Trimming took off 5 bases at V and 2 bases at J, with 15 bases between the two ends. Per germline, CDR1 SQVTM and CDR2 ANQGSEA. This CDR3 is 14 amino acids long. The CDR3 bases are TGCAGCGTTTTCCCATCGGGTTTTAACACTGAAGCTTTCTTT. The encoded protein is CSVFPSGFNTEAFF.

This clone was seen just once. CDR3 sequence: CASSSIAGGTSYEQYF. CDR3 DNA sequence: TGTGCCAGCAGCTCTATAGCGGGAGGGACCTCCTACGAGCAGTACTTC. This chain connects TRBV11-2 to TRBJ2-7; TRBD2 matches 11 bases. This CDR3 spans 16 amino acids. Trimming cost V 4 bases and J 0 bases; bases outside gene matches: 5. Per germline, CDR1 SGHAT and CDR2 FQNNGV. Full variable domain (rest looked up from reference TRBV11-2 and TRBJ2-7): EAGVAQSPRYKIIEKRQSVAFWCNPISGHATLYWYQQILGQGPKLLIQFQNNGVVDDSQLPKDRFSAERLKGVDSTLKIQPAKLEDSAVYLCASSSIAGGTSYEQYFGPGTRLTVT.

This clone was detected once. The V gene is TRBV10-2, the J gene TRBJ2-7; D remains ambiguous. The CDR3 contains 12 residues. In germline, CDR1 is WSHSY, CDR2 SAAADI. The ends were cut back, 3 bases at V and 3 bases at J, with 6 bases in the middle. In nucleotides, the CDR3 is TGCGCCAGCAGTGAAGCCGGCTACGAGCAGTACTTC. It encodes CASSEAGYEQYF.

The chain joins TRBV29-1 to TRBJ2-1; TRBD2 agrees at 8 bases. The CDR3 has 15 amino acids. The trim removed 4 bases at V and 4 bases at J, leaving 9 bases unmatched. The germline CDR1 and CDR2 sequences are SQVTM and ANQGSEA. The CDR3 loop is CSVGGERGLYNEQFF. Here the CDR3 DNA reads TGCAGCGTTGGGGGAGAGCGGGGGCTTTACAATGAGCAGTTCTTC.

The V gene is TRBV7-3, the J gene TRBJ2-6, with a possible D match to TRBD1 (5 bases). This CDR3 is 16 amino acids long. Trimming removed 2 bases at V and 0 bases at J, with 8 bases between. Germline lookup yields CDR1 SGHTA and CDR2 FQGTGA. The CDR3 DNA sequence: TGTGCCAGCAGCTTACAGGGATTCTCTGGGGCCAACGTCCTGACTTTC. It specifies CASSLQGFSGANVLTF.

This clone was seen only once. The chain links TRBV7-2 to TRBJ2-5; TRBD1 is a possible D gene (5 bases). TRBJ2-7 explains the end of the DNA better; the J call may be wrong. This CDR3 region has 15 residues. Germline CDR1 SGHTA, CDR2 FQGNSA. Here the CDR3 reads CASSFSYQGTYEQYF. The CDR3 DNA reads TGTGCCAGCAGCTTTAGTTATCAGGGTACCTACGAGCAGTACTTC.